This T cell receptor (beta chain) was captured by sequencing in a study of blood T cell repertoires in COVID-19. Study-level information: Acute and convalescent COVID-19 specimens originated in the United States, Italy and Spain.

Germline V gene lookup returns CDR1 ENHRY and CDR2 SYGVKD. This CDR3 has 14 residues. Between the trimmed V and J ends, which lost 9 bases and 0 bases, there was a span of 13 bases. The table came from immunoSEQ multiplex PCR; TCRdb's copy has only in-frame clones and leaves some out. Among roughly 340,000 clones, 89% were seen once, and the ten largest hold around 3%. What was sequenced was peripheral blood. The sequence was collected from a woman in her thirties with COVID-19, enrolled during active disease. The rearrangement links TRBV10-3 to TRBJ2-3; D remains unclear. The CDR3 DNA reads TGTGCCATTACCTATGAGGATAGCACAGATACGCAGTATTTT. Amino acid sequence: CAITYEDSTDTQYF.